This T cell receptor beta chain was identified during a study of blood T cells in healthy people across ages. A sample-barcoded 5' primer and a J-beta primer mix were used in a second PCR of roughly 7 to 12 cycles. With 12 random nucleotides, a template-switch adaptor tagged each individual cDNA molecule. TCRdb independently ran MiXCR on the 5' RACE reads; one entry per CDR3 protein. The repertoire consists of 650,000 to 800,000 distinct CDR3 sequences, with approximately 52% occurring once and the leading ten covering approximately 13%. The CDR3 runs 16 residues. Germline V lookup: CDR1 SGHKS, CDR2 YYEKEE (reference sequence).

The sequencing sample was made of blood. V gene TRBV5-5 combines with J gene TRBJ2-7; TRBD1 aligns across 7 bases. The J call is in doubt because the DNA end fits TRBJ2-5 better. The clonotype comes from an elderly woman in good health. CDR3 sequence reads: CASRIPLGTDQETQYF. The CDR3 bases are TGTGCCAGCAGGATCCCACTCGGGACAGACCAAGAGACCCAGTACTTC.